This TCR beta chain was retrieved from a study of identical twins. Only a few counts were recorded for this clonotype. The CDR3 sequence is 13 residues long. Looked up from germline, CDR1 is MGHRA and CDR2 is YSYEKL. The ends were cut back, 4 bases at V and 8 bases at J, with 14 bases in the middle. MiXCR, applied by TCRdb to the 5' RACE reads, yields one record per CDR3 protein. Of a few hundred thousand distinct CDR3 sequences listed, 14% are singletons. These same records also appear under a second study, on yellow fever vaccine responses in identical twins.

The material sequenced was CD4+ T cells sorted from blood. This chain uses TRBV4-1 with TRBJ1-1; D might be TRBD1 (5 bases). This sequence originates from a woman aged 18-29 years in good health. In nucleotides, the CDR3 is TGCGCCAGCAGCCGTACCGACAGTCCGGAAGCTTTCTTT. Its translation: CASSRTDSPEAFF.